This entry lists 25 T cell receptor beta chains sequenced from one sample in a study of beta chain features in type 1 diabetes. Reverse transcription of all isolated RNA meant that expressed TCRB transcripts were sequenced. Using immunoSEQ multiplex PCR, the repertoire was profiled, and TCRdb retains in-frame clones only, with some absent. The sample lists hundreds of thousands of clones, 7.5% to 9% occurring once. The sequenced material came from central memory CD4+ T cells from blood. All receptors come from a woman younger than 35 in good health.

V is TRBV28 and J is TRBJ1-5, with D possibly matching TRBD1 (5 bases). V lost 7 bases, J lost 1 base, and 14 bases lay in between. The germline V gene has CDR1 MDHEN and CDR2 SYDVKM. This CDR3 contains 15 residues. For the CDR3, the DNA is TGTGCCAGCAAAAACCGCGGGGGGAGCAATCAGCCCCAGCATTTT. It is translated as CASKNRGGSNQPQHF.

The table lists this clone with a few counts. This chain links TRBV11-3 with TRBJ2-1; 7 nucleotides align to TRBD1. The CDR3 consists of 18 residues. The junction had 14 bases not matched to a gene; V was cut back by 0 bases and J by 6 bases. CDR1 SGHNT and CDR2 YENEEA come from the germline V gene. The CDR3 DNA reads TGTGCCAGCAGCTTAGATCAAGGGGGCAGCTCGGGGCGCAATGAGCAGTTCTTC. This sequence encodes CASSLDQGGSSGRNEQFF.

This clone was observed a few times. The CDR3 DNA reads TGCGCCAGCAGCCCCACTAGCGGGAGAAGGGATACGCAGTATTTT. Translating gives CASSPTSGRRDTQYF. V and J are TRBV4-3 and TRBJ2-3; 11 positions match TRBD2. In germline, CDR1 is LGHNA, CDR2 YSLEER. Trimming removed 4 bases from V and 6 bases from J; junction bases left unmatched: 6. This CDR3 spans 15 amino acids.

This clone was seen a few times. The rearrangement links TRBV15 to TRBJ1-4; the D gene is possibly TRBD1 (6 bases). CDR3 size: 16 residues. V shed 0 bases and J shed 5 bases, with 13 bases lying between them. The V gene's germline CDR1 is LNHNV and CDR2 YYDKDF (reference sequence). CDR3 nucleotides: TGTGCCACCAGCAGAGATGTCTCGAGGGGGAATGAAAAACTGTTTTTT. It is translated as CATSRDVSRGNEKLFF.

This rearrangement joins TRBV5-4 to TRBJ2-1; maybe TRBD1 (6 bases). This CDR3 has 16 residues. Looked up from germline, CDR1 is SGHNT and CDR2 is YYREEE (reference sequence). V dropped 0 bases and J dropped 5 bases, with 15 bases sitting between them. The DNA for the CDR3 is TGTGCCAGCAGCTTGGGGACCACTAGGGGGAACAATGAGCAGTTCTTC. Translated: CASSLGTTRGNNEQFF.

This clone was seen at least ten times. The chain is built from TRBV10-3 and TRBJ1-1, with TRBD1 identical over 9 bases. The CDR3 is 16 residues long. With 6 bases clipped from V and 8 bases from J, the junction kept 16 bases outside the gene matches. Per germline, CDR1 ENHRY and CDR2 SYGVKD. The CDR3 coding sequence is TGTGCCATCAGGCCGGGACAGGGAATCGGCCACTCCGAAGCTTTCTTT. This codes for CAIRPGQGIGHSEAFF.

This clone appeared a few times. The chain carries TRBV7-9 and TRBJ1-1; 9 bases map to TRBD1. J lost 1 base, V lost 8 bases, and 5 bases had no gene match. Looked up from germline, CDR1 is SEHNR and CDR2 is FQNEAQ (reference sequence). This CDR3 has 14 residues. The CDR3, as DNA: TGTGCCAGCGGGGGACAGGGAACGAACACTGAAGCTTTCTTT. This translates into CASGGQGTNTEAFF.

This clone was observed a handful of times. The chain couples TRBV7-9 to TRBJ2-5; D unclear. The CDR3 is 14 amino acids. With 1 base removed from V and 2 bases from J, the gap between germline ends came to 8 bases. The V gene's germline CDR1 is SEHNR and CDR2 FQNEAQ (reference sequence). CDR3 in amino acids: CASSLDLQQETQYF. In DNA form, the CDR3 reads TGTGCCAGCAGCTTAGACTTACAGCAAGAGACCCAGTACTTC.

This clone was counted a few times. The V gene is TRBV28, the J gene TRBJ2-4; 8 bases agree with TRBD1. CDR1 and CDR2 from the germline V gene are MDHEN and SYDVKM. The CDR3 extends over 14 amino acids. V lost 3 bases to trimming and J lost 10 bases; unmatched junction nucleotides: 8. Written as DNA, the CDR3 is TGTGCCAGCAGTTTTAAACAGGGGGGACGGATTCAGTACTTC. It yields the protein CASSFKQGGRIQYF.

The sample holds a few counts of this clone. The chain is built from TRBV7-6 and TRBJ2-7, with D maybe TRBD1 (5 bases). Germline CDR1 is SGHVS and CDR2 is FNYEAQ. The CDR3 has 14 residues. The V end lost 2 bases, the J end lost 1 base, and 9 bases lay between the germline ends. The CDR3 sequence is CASSLLQGSYEQYF. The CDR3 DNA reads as TGTGCCAGCAGCTTATTGCAGGGATCCTACGAGCAGTACTTC.

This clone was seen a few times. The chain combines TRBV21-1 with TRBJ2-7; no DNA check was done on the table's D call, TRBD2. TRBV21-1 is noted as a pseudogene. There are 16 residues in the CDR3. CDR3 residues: CASSKAGQSGNYEQYF. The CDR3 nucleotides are TGTGCCAGCAGCAAAGCCGGGCAGTCCGGGAACTACGAGCAGTACTTC.

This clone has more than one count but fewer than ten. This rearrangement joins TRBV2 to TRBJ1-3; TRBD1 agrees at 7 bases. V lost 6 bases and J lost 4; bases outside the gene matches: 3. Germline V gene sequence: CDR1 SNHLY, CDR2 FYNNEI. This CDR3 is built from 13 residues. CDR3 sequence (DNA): TGTGCCAGCAGACCGGGACAGGGAAACACCATATATTTT. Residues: CASRPGQGNTIYF.

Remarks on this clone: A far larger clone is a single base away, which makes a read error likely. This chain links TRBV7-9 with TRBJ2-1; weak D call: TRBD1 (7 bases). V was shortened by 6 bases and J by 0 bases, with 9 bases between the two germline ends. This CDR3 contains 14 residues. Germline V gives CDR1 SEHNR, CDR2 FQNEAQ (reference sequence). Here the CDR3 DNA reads TGTGCCAGCAGGCGGGACAGCTCCTACAATGAGCAGTTCTTC. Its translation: CASRRDSSYNEQFF. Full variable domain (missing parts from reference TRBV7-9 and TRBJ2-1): DTGVSQNPRHKITKRGQNVTFRCDPISEHNRLYWYRQTLGQGPEFLTYFQNEAQLEKSRLLSDRFSAERPKGSFSTLEIQRTEQGDSAMYLCASRRDSSYNEQFFGPGTRLTVL.

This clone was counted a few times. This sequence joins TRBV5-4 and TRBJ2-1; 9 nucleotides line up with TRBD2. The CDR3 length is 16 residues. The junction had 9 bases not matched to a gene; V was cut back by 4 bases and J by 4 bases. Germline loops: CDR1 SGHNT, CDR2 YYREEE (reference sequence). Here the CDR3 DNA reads TGTGCCAGCAGCCCGCTTGGACTAGCGCCTTACAATGAGCAGTTCTTC. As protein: CASSPLGLAPYNEQFF.

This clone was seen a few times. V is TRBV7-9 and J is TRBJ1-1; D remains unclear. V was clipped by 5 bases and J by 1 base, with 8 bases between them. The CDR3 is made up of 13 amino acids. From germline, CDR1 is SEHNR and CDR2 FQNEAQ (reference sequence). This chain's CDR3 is CASSPGRNTEAFF. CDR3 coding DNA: TGTGCCAGCAGCCCCGGCAGGAACACTGAAGCTTTCTTT.

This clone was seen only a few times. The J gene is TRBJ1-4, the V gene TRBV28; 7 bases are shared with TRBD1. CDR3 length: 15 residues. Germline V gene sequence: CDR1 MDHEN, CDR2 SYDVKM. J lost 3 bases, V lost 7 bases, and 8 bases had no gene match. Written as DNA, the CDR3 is TGTGCCAGCACCTCCCCGGGACAGCCTAATGAAAAACTGTTTTTT. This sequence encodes CASTSPGQPNEKLFF.

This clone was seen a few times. CDR3 in amino acids: CASSRQLPNQPQHF. As DNA, the CDR3 is TGCGCCAGCAGCAGACAGTTACCAAATCAGCCCCAGCATTTT. V is TRBV5-1 and J is TRBJ1-5, with D possibly being TRBD1 (5 bases). The germline CDR1 and CDR2 sequences are SGHRS and YFSETQ. Trimming stripped 4 bases from V and 4 bases from J, with 12 bases between. This CDR3 is 14 amino acids long. The full variable domain, in which reference TRBV5-1 and TRBJ1-5 provide the parts outside the CDR3, is KAGVTQTPRYLIKTRGQQVTLSCSPISGHRSVSWYQQTPGQGLQFLFEYFSETQRNKGNFPGRFSGRQFSNSRSEMNVSTLELGDSALYLCASSRQLPNQPQHFGDGTRLSIL.

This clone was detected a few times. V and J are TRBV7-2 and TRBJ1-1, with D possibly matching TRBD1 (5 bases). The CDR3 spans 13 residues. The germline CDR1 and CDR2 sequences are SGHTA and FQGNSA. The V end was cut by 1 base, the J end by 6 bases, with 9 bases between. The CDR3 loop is CASSLVTVPEAFF. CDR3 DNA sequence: TGTGCCAGCAGCTTAGTGACAGTTCCTGAAGCTTTCTTT.

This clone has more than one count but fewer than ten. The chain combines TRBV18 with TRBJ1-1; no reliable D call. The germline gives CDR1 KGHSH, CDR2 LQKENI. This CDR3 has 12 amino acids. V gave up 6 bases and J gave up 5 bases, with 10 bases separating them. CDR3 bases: TGTGCCAGCTCGGGGTCGAGGACTGAAGCTTTCTTT. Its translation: CASSGSRTEAFF.

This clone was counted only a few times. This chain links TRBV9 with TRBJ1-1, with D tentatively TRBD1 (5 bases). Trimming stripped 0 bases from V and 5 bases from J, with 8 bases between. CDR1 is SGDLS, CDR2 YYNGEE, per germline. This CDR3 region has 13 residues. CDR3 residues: CASSVGGDTEAFF. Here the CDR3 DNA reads TGTGCCAGCAGCGTAGGAGGGGATACTGAAGCTTTCTTT.

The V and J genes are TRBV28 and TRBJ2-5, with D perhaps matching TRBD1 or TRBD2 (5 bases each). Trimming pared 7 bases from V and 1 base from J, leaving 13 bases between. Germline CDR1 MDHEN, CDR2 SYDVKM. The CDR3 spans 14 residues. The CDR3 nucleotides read TGTGCCAGCAATCCGGGGCAGGGCCAAGAGACCCAGTACTTC. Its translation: CASNPGQGQETQYF.

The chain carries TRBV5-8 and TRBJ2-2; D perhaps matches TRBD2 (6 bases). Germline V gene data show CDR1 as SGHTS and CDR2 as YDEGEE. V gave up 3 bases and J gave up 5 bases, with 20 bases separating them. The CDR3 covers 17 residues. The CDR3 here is CASSSGLAEMGTGELFF. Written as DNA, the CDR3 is TGTGCCAGCAGCTCCGGATTAGCGGAGATGGGGACCGGGGAGCTGTTTTTT.

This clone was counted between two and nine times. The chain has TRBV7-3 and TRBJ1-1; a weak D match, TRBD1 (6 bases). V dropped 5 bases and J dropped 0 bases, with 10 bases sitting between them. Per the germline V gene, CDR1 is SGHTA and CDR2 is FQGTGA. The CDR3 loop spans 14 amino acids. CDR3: CASSPGHLNTEAFF. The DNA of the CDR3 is TGTGCCAGCAGCCCGGGACACTTGAACACTGAAGCTTTCTTT.

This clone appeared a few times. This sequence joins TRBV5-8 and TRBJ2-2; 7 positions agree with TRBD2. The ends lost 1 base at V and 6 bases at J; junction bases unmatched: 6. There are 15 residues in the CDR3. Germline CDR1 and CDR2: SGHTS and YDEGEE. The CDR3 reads CASSLQARGAGELFF. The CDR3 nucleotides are TGTGCCAGCAGCTTGCAGGCCCGGGGGGCCGGGGAGCTGTTTTTT. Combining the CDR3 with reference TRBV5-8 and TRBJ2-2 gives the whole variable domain EAGVTQSPTHLIKTRGQQATLRCSPISGHTSVYWYQQALGLGLQFLLWYDEGEERNRGNFPPRFSGRQFPNYSSELNVNALELEDSALYLCASSLQARGAGELFFGEGSRLTVL.

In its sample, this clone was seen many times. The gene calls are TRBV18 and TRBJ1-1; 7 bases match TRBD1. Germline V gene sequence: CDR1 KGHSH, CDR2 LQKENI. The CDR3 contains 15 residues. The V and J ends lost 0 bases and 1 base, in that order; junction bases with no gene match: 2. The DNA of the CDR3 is TGTGCCAGCTCACCACCGCGGACAGGGAACACTGAAGCTTTCTTT. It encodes CASSPPRTGNTEAFF.